One sample yielded the 20 T cell receptor beta chains listed below, sequenced in a study of CD8+CD57+ T cells in acquired aplastic anemia. The template used for profiling TCR beta VDJ and CDR3 was genomic DNA. TCRdb reanalysed the reads using MiXCR and keeps one entry per CDR3 protein. The data hold more than 150,000 distinct CDR3 sequences, with more than 45% observed a single time. Patients picked for sequencing had shown CD8+CD57+ cell expansion detected by flow cytometry. The source material was sorted CD4+, CD8+, or CD8+CD57+ T cells (not recorded which) from PBMCs. These receptors were taken from a human donor with aplastic anemia.

The gene calls are TRBV2 and TRBJ1-2, with D perhaps TRBD1 (5 bases). Germline V gene lookup returns CDR1 SNHLY and CDR2 FYNNEI. There are 18 residues in the CDR3. V shed 2 bases and J shed 4 bases, with 23 bases lying between them. The CDR3: CASSELTTEGTSLYGYTF. In DNA, the CDR3 is TGTGCCAGCAGTGAACTTACCACGGAGGGGACCTCCCTCTATGGCTACACCTTC.

The chain has TRBV7-2 and TRBJ2-5, with 10 nucleotides matching TRBD1. Unmatched junction bases numbered 4, after V lost 4 bases and J lost 5 bases. Germline V gives CDR1 SGHTA, CDR2 FQGNSA. This CDR3 contains 14 residues. The CDR3 is CASSSDRGHETQYF. CDR3 nucleotide sequence: TGTGCCAGCAGCTCAGACAGGGGGCATGAGACCCAGTACTTC. Full variable domain (remainder filled in from reference TRBV7-2 and TRBJ2-5): GAGVSQSPSNKVTEKGKDVELRCDPISGHTALYWYRQSLGQGLEFLIYFQGNSAPDKSGLPSDRFSAERTGGSVSTLTIQRTQQEDSAVYLCASSSDRGHETQYFGPGTRLLVL.

The gene calls are TRBV10-3 and TRBJ2-7, with 9 bases lining up with TRBD1. V trimming: 5 bases; J trimming: 5 bases; junction bases outside the gene matches: 13. The CDR3 totals 16 residues. Germline lookup yields CDR1 ENHRY and CDR2 SYGVKD. The CDR3, as DNA: TGTGCCATCAGTCAGACCCTGGGACAGGGTGGCGACGAGCAGTACTTC. This encodes CAISQTLGQGGDEQYF.

The table lists this clonotype with many counts. The chain carries TRBV3-1 and TRBJ1-2; D not resolved. Germline V CDR1 and CDR2: LGHDT, YNNKEL (reference sequence). This CDR3 region has 13 residues. The V gene lost 1 base and the J gene lost 2 bases, with 5 bases spanning the gap. Here the CDR3 DNA reads TGTGCCAGCAGCCAAGGCCAAAACTATGGCTACACCTTC. Protein sequence: CASSQGQNYGYTF. Filled out from reference TRBV3-1 and TRBJ1-2, the complete variable domain reads DTAVSQTPKYLVTQMGNDKSIKCEQNLGHDTMYWYKQDSKKFLKIMFSYNNKELIINETVPNRFSPKSPDKAHLNLHINSLELGDSAVYFCASSQGQNYGYTFGSGTRLTVV.

The chain couples TRBV12-3 or TRBV12-4 to TRBJ1-2, with TRBD1 as a possible D gene (5 bases). Trimming took 2 bases from V and 7 from J, leaving 8 bases between them. The CDR3 is made up of 12 amino acids. The CDR3 loop reads CASSLQGRGYTF. For the CDR3, the DNA is TGTGCCAGCAGTTTACAGGGTCGTGGCTACACCTTC.

This chain connects TRBV2 to TRBJ1-5, with D hard to call. The CDR3 runs to 12 residues. Germline CDR1 reads SNHLY; CDR2 reads FYNNEI. Trimming took 8 bases from V and 3 from J, leaving 8 bases between them. The CDR3 is CASDRPNQPQHF. Here the CDR3 DNA reads TGTGCCAGCGATAGGCCCAATCAGCCCCAGCATTTT.

The chain has TRBV20-1 and TRBJ2-7, with D perhaps TRBD2 (5 bases). Trimming took 6 bases from V and 2 from J, leaving 14 bases between them. The CDR3 has 13 residues. Germline V CDR1 and CDR2: DFQATT, SNEGSKA (reference sequence). The CDR3 loop is CSAKAPAAYEQYF. CDR3 coding DNA: TGCAGTGCGAAGGCCCCAGCGGCCTACGAGCAGTACTTC.

This clonotype was seen repeatedly, ten times or more. The CDR3 here is CASSLAAVGRTEAFF. CDR3 sequence (DNA): TGTGCCAGCAGCTTAGCGGCAGTAGGGCGGACTGAAGCTTTCTTT. V is TRBV7-9 and J is TRBJ1-1; D remains ambiguous. Germline V gives CDR1 SEHNR, CDR2 FQNEAQ (reference sequence). The V and J ends lost 0 bases and 5 bases respectively, with 13 bases between them. The CDR3 has 15 amino acids.

V and J are TRBV11-2 and TRBJ2-7, with a weak D call TRBD1 (5 bases). Germline-derived CDR1 and CDR2 are SGHAT and FQNNGV. The CDR3 spans 11 residues. V was shortened by 4 bases and J by 7 bases, with 8 bases between the two germline ends. The CDR3 bases are TGTGCCAGCAGCTATCAGGGAGAGCAGTACTTC. Its protein product is CASSYQGEQYF.

There are a few counts of this clonotype. The rearrangement uses TRBV19 and TRBJ1-5; maybe TRBD1 (5 bases). CDR1 is LNHDA and CDR2 is SQIVND in the germline V gene (reference sequence). The germline V and J ends were trimmed by 8 bases and 4 bases, with 12 bases remaining between them. The CDR3 covers 13 residues. Written as DNA, the CDR3 is TGTGCCAGTTCCGGGACGGCGAATCAGCCCCAGCATTTT. Translation: CASSGTANQPQHF.

This clonotype was observed at least ten times. J is TRBJ2-5 and V is TRBV6-1, with D maybe TRBD2 (6 bases). The CDR3 has 14 residues. Germline CDR1 MNHNS, CDR2 SASEGT. With 7 bases removed from V and 2 bases from J, the gap between germline ends came to 14 bases. The CDR3 DNA follows: TGTGCCAGCAAATCGGGAGCGAGTCAAGAGACCCAGTACTTC. Translated, it gives CASKSGASQETQYF.

The chain uses TRBV5-1 and TRBJ2-2, with TRBD1 as a possible D gene (5 bases). The CDR3 spans 12 residues. Trimming took off 6 bases at V and 4 bases at J, with 7 bases between the two ends. In germline, CDR1 is SGHRS, CDR2 YFSETQ. DNA of the CDR3: TGCGCCAGCAACAGGCCCACCGGGGAGCTGTTTTTT. Protein: CASNRPTGELFF.

V gene TRBV20-1 combines with J gene TRBJ1-1, with D possibly TRBD1 on 5 matching bases. This CDR3 is built from 15 residues. The V end was cut by 7 bases, the J end by 4 bases, with 22 bases between. Germline values: CDR1 DFQATT, CDR2 SNEGSKA (reference sequence). This CDR3 is CSVDSRDARGTEAFF. DNA for the CDR3: TGCAGTGTCGACTCAAGGGACGCTAGGGGCACTGAAGCTTTCTTT.

At least ten counts were recorded for this clonotype. This rearrangement joins TRBV5-6 to TRBJ2-5, with 7 bases aligning to TRBD1. CDR3 size: 16 residues. The ends lost 0 bases at V and 3 bases at J; junction bases unmatched: 8. The V gene's germline CDR1 is SGHDT and CDR2 YYEEEE. CDR3 coding DNA: TGTGCCAGCAGCTTGGCCGAGGGGGCGAGAGAAGAGACCCAGTACTTC. Encoded protein: CASSLAEGAREETQYF.

The table lists this clonotype with a few counts. This chain connects TRBV2 to TRBJ2-3; D is perhaps TRBD2 (6 bases). V was clipped by 7 bases and J by 5 bases, with 10 bases between them. The CDR3 spans 12 residues. From germline, CDR1 is SNHLY and CDR2 FYNNEI. CDR3 sequence reads: CASTYGGDTQYF. The CDR3 bases are TGTGCCAGCACTTACGGGGGAGATACGCAGTATTTT. Using reference TRBV2 and TRBJ2-3 for the parts outside the CDR3, the full variable domain is EPEVTQTPSHQVTQMGQEVILRCVPISNHLYFYWYRQILGQKVEFLVSFYNNEISEKSEIFDDQFSVERPDGSNFTLKIRSTKLEDSAMYFCASTYGGDTQYFGPGTRLTVL.

This chain connects TRBV2 to TRBJ2-2; D uncertain. This CDR3 comprises 12 residues. Between the trimmed V and J ends, which lost 8 bases and 1 base, there was a span of 5 bases. Germline loops: CDR1 SNHLY, CDR2 FYNNEI. CDR3 nucleotide sequence: TGTGCCAGCGTCGTGAACACCGGGGAGCTGTTTTTT. It translates to CASVVNTGELFF.

In its sample, this clonotype was seen many times. In DNA form, the CDR3 reads TGCAGGATAAGCGGGGGTGAGGGAGATACGCAGTATTTT. Its translation is CRISGGEGDTQYF. The gene calls are TRBV20-1 and TRBJ2-3; TRBD2 aligns across 8 bases. Germline-derived CDR1 and CDR2 are DFQATT and SNEGSKA (reference sequence). CDR3 length: 13 residues.

The sample holds a few counts of this clonotype. The V call is TRBV30, the J call TRBJ2-7; D gene uncertain. This CDR3 is built from 12 residues. V was pared by 3 bases and J by 6 bases, with 12 bases between. Per the germline V gene, CDR1 is GTSNPN and CDR2 is SVGIG (reference sequence). CDR3 in DNA: TGTGCCTGGAGCCGTCCGGGCGGCGAGCAGTACGTC. Residues: CAWSRPGGEQYV.

The gene calls are TRBV7-3 and TRBJ2-1; tentative D call: TRBD2 (6 bases). The CDR3 totals 11 residues. The germline V gene encodes CDR1 SGHTA and CDR2 FQGTGA. V lost 8 bases to trimming and J lost 10 bases, with 12 bases between them. DNA of the CDR3: TGTGCCAGCGGGAGGTCAGGCGAGCAGTTCTTC. It is translated as CASGRSGEQFF.

The gene calls are TRBV25-1 and TRBJ2-6; D uncertain. Trimming shortened V by 6 bases and J by 0 bases, and 6 bases separated the two germline ends. The CDR3 contains 14 residues. Looked up from germline, CDR1 is MGHDK and CDR2 is SYGVNS. The CDR3 DNA reads TGTGCCAGCAGCACGAACTCTGGGGCCAACGTCCTGACTTTC. It encodes CASSTNSGANVLTF. The full variable domain, with the rest looked up from reference TRBV25-1 and TRBJ2-6, is EADIYQTPRYLVIGTGKKITLECSQTMGHDKMYWYQQDPGMELHLIHYSYGVNSTEKGDLSSESTVSRIRTEHFPLTLESARPSHTSQYLCASSTNSGANVLTFGAGSRLTVL.